The 16 T cell receptor beta chains below were found in one sample sequenced in a study of vaccination and CD4 T cells after COVID-19. Regarding treatment: roughly 10-day PBMC culture with coronavirus spike peptide pools or control peptides (ViraFEST assay). Scientists ran DNA taken from cultured CD4+ T cells through the Oncomine TCR Beta short-read assay for sequencing. TCRdb called the PCR reads again in MiXCR, with one record for every CDR3 protein. Among around 11,000 distinct CDR3 sequences listed, about 38% were seen once. Their specific antigens are unknown. Input material: CD4+ T cells from blood, cultured in vitro. The receptors derive from a human donor who had recovered from COVID-19.

The rearrangement uses TRBV24-1 and TRBJ2-3, with a weak D call TRBD1 (6 bases). The CDR3 totals 15 residues. Looked up from germline, CDR1 is KGHDR and CDR2 is SFDVKD. V shed 3 bases and J shed 0 bases, with 9 bases lying between them. The CDR3 coding sequence is TGTGCCACCAGTGATCCAGGGGCTAGCACAGATACGCAGTATTTT. This encodes CATSDPGASTDTQYF.

In DNA form, the CDR3 reads TGTGCCAGCAGTGGAAGGGGCGGGACTAGCGGGACGCAGCAGTACTTC. Its protein product is CASSGRGGTSGTQQYF. The genes are TRBV6-1 and TRBJ2-7; TRBD2 matches 13 bases. Trimming cost V 4 bases and J 8 bases; bases outside gene matches: 11. Per the germline V gene, CDR1 is MNHNS and CDR2 is SASEGT. The CDR3 sequence is 16 residues long.

The chain couples TRBV12-3 or TRBV12-4 to TRBJ2-7; possible D gene TRBD2, 5 bases. The germline V and J ends were trimmed by 3 bases and 4 bases, with 13 bases remaining between them. This CDR3 has 14 amino acids. The CDR3 DNA is TGTGCCAGCAGTTTTTCGGGGTCTGGATACGAGCAGTACTTC. Protein sequence: CASSFSGSGYEQYF.

This clonotype has only a few counts. This chain links TRBV20-1 with TRBJ1-2; D call uncertain. Germline CDR1 DFQATT, CDR2 SNEGSKA (reference sequence). CDR3 length: 13 amino acids. V was trimmed by 0 bases and J by 8 bases, leaving 13 bases between them. The CDR3 region is CSARDPRERGYTF. CDR3 DNA sequence: TGCAGTGCTAGAGATCCCCGGGAGCGGGGCTACACCTTC.

V usage is TRBV6-5 and J usage is TRBJ2-6, with a tentative D call TRBD1 (7 bases). Germline CDR1 MNHEY, CDR2 SVGAGI. The CDR3 is 19 amino acids. V was cut by 0 bases and J by 0 bases, with 15 bases left in between. The CDR3, as DNA: TGTGCCAGCAGTTACTCCGGTGGAGGGGGCCCCTCTGGGGCCAACGTCCTGACTTTC. Amino acids: CASSYSGGGGPSGANVLTF.

The chain uses TRBV11-2 and TRBJ2-5; D may be TRBD2 (5 bases). With 6 bases removed from V and 0 bases from J, the gap between germline ends came to 14 bases. From germline, CDR1 is SGHAT and CDR2 FQNNGV. The CDR3 has 15 amino acids. The CDR3 sequence is CASSGADWYQETQYF. Written as DNA, the CDR3 is TGTGCCAGCAGTGGAGCGGACTGGTACCAAGAGACCCAGTACTTC.

This chain links TRBV11-2 with TRBJ1-5, with D perhaps TRBD1 (6 bases). The CDR3 is 14 residues long. Germline V gene data show CDR1 as SGHAT and CDR2 as FQNNGV. Trimming shortened V by 5 bases and J by 1 base, and 9 bases separated the two germline ends. CDR3: CASSPTGSNQPQHF. The CDR3 region has the DNA TGTGCCAGCAGCCCTACAGGGAGCAATCAGCCCCAGCATTTT.

This clonotype has only a few counts. The chain carries TRBV7-8 and TRBJ2-7; 11 nucleotides agree with TRBD2. The CDR3 length is 15 residues. V dropped 3 bases and J dropped 3; count of bases not matched to a gene: 4. CDR1 and CDR2 from the germline V gene are SGHVS and FQNEAQ. The CDR3: CASSFLTSGNYEQYF. CDR3 in DNA: TGTGCCAGCAGCTTCTTGACTAGCGGGAACTACGAGCAGTACTTC. Using reference TRBV7-8 and TRBJ2-7 for the parts outside the CDR3, the full variable domain is GAGVSQSPRYKVAKRGQDVALRCDPISGHVSLFWYQQALGQGPEFLTYFQNEAQLDKSGLPSDRFFAERPEGSVSTLKIQRTQQEDSAVYLCASSFLTSGNYEQYFGPGTRLTVT.

The J gene is TRBJ1-4, the V gene TRBV10-2, with D maybe TRBD1 (6 bases). Trimming pared 2 bases from V and 6 bases from J, leaving 10 bases between. Per germline, CDR1 WSHSY and CDR2 SAAADI. CDR3 length: 14 residues. CDR3 DNA sequence: TGCGCCAGCAGTGAGCAGGGGCGCTATGAAAAACTGTTTTTT. The encoded protein is CASSEQGRYEKLFF.

V and J are TRBV11-2 and TRBJ1-1; 7 nucleotides match TRBD1. Per the germline V gene, CDR1 is SGHAT and CDR2 is FQNNGV. Germline trimming cut 0 bases from V and 1 base from J; bases unmatched to any gene: 2. The CDR3 spans 15 residues. The CDR3 here is CASSLDGQANTEAFF. The DNA of the CDR3 is TGTGCCAGCAGCTTAGACGGACAGGCGAACACTGAAGCTTTCTTT.

The chain carries TRBV28 and TRBJ2-1, with D unresolved. V was cut by 5 bases and J by 0 bases, with 8 bases left in between. Germline V CDR1 and CDR2: MDHEN, SYDVKM. This CDR3 is built from 14 residues. In DNA form, the CDR3 reads TGTGCCAGCAGTCCAGTAAGCTCCTACAATGAGCAGTTCTTC. This encodes CASSPVSSYNEQFF.

The chain is built from TRBV7-9 and TRBJ2-7, with TRBD2 matching 10 bases. The germline CDR1 and CDR2 sequences are SEHNR and FQNEAQ (reference sequence). With V trimmed by 5 bases and J by 5 bases, 9 bases remained unmatched. The CDR3 consists of 15 residues. This CDR3 is CASSQAGGFPNEQYF. CDR3 nucleotides: TGTGCCAGCAGCCAAGCGGGAGGGTTCCCCAACGAGCAGTACTTC.

This clonotype was seen a few times. This chain connects TRBV10-3 to TRBJ1-1; D not resolved. From germline, CDR1 is ENHRY and CDR2 SYGVKD. The CDR3 is 11 amino acids. V lost 4 bases, J lost 6 bases, and 6 bases lay in between. CDR3 nucleotide sequence: TGTGCCATCAGTGGGGCGGCTGAAGCTTTCTTT. Its translation: CAISGAAEAFF.

Comments on this clonotype: A read error may account for a junction end that differs from germline. The rearrangement links TRBV11-2 to TRBJ2-3; 10 bases line up with TRBD2. Per germline, CDR1 SGHAT and CDR2 FQNNGV. CDR3 length equals 16 residues. CDR3 sequence: CASSATSGLRTDAQYF. The CDR3 DNA reads as TGTGCCAGCAGCGCGACTAGCGGGTTACGCACAGATGCGCAGTATTTT.

This clonotype was counted a few times. The genes are TRBV7-8 and TRBJ1-5, with D possibly being TRBD1 (5 bases). CDR3 length equals 16 residues. V was shortened by 1 base and J by 10 bases, with 20 bases between the two germline ends. CDR1 and CDR2 from the germline V gene are SGHVS and FQNEAQ. The CDR3 reads CASSLEMGHGVLPQHF. The CDR3 nucleotides read TGTGCCAGCAGCTTAGAAATGGGGCATGGGGTCCTCCCCCAGCATTTT.

The sample holds one count of this clonotype. V is TRBV5-1 and J is TRBJ2-7; 8 positions agree with TRBD1. CDR1 SGHRS and CDR2 YFSETQ come from the germline V gene. There are 14 residues in the CDR3. Trimming cost V 4 bases and J 7 bases; bases outside gene matches: 10. The CDR3 DNA reads as TGCGCCAGCAGCCCCCAGGGGGCCCCCGGAGAGCAGTACTTC. Protein: CASSPQGAPGEQYF.